This TCR beta chain was recorded in a study of beta chain features in type 1 diabetes. The authors reverse transcribed all of the isolated RNA, so sequencing captured expressed TCRB transcripts. Sequenced by immunoSEQ multiplex PCR; TCRdb stores in-frame clones only, minus some. The sample consists of over 120,000 clones, around 8.7% of them appearing once. The V and J ends lost 1 base and 5 bases respectively, with 18 bases between them. The CDR3 has 16 amino acids. The germline V gene has CDR1 SGHDT and CDR2 YYEEEE. The chain carries TRBV5-6 and TRBJ2-5, with no clear D. The receptor was derived from a man between 18 and 29 years old in good health. The sequencing sample was made of central memory CD4+ T cells from blood. CDR3 residues: CASSLNPGGRSETQYF. The CDR3 DNA reads as TGTGCCAGCAGCTTGAACCCGGGTGGTCGGTCGGAGACCCAGTACTTC.